The 23 T cell receptor beta chains given below trace back to one sample, sequenced in a study of blood T cells in healthy people across ages. Together with a sample-barcoded 5' primer, a J-beta primer mix was included in a second PCR lasting about 6 to 11 cycles. MiXCR, applied by TCRdb to the 5' RACE reads, yields one record per CDR3 protein. The repertoire includes approximately 360,000 distinct CDR3 sequences, about half of them detected once, and about 54% sits in the top ten. The sequencing sample was made of blood. The receptors were gathered from a man aged 55-75 years in good health.

This clonotype was detected a few times. This chain connects TRBV7-2 to TRBJ1-5, with 7 bases lining up with TRBD1. The CDR3 is 14 residues long. The V and J ends lost 5 bases and 4 bases, in that order; junction bases with no gene match: 5. Germline-derived CDR1 and CDR2 are SGHTA and FQGNSA. The CDR3 loop reads CASSPGQPNQPQHF. CDR3 sequence (DNA): TGTGCCAGCAGCCCGGGACAGCCTAATCAGCCCCAGCATTTT. Supplemented by reference TRBV7-2 and TRBJ1-5, the full variable domain reads GAGVSQSPSNKVTEKGKDVELRCDPISGHTALYWYRQSLGQGLEFLIYFQGNSAPDKSGLPSDRFSAERTGGSVSTLTIQRTQQEDSAVYLCASSPGQPNQPQHFGDGTRLSIL.

With regard to this clonotype: At one boundary the junction diverges from the germline segment, which might be a read error. This chain joins TRBV28 and TRBJ1-2; D remains unclear. Germline V CDR1 and CDR2: MDHEN, SYDVKM. The CDR3 is 17 residues long. The CDR3 region is CTSSLSYPPRMGGGYTF. The CDR3 nucleotides are TGTACCAGCAGTTTAAGTTATCCTCCCAGGATGGGTGGTGGCTACACCTTC.

The CDR3 reads CASSYGGIGGYTF. The CDR3 nucleotides read TGTGCCAGCAGTTACGGGGGAATAGGTGGCTACACCTTC. The chain joins TRBV6-2 or TRBV6-3 to TRBJ1-2; TRBD1 might be the D (5 bases). Trimming shortened V by 2 bases and J by 7 bases, and 11 bases separated the two germline ends. The CDR3 covers 13 residues. Germline V gene lookup returns CDR1 MNHEY and CDR2 SVGEGT.

On this clonotype itself: One junction end disagrees with the germline gene, perhaps due to a read error. This chain joins TRBV7-2 and TRBJ2-1; 9 bases fit TRBD2. Germline V gene data show CDR1 as SGHTA and CDR2 as FQGNSA. This CDR3 comprises 16 residues. CDR3: CVSSLAGRGGLHEQFF. In DNA, the CDR3 is TGTGTCAGCAGCTTAGCTGGGCGGGGGGGCCTTCATGAGCAGTTCTTC.

The chain joins TRBV27 to TRBJ2-7; weak D call: TRBD1 (6 bases). This CDR3 has 15 amino acids. Germline CDR1 reads MNHEY; CDR2 reads SMNVEV (reference sequence). Trimming left V 3 bases short and J 7 bases short, with 19 bases between. The CDR3 protein is CASSFSGTRGNEQYF. DNA of the CDR3: TGTGCCAGCAGTTTCTCGGGGACACGGGGCAATGAGCAGTACTTC.

V gene TRBV11-1 combines with J gene TRBJ2-1; 9 bases are shared with TRBD2. J gave up 10 bases and V 6 bases, and 7 bases lay outside the gene matches. This CDR3 region has 13 residues. From germline, CDR1 is SGHAT and CDR2 FQDESV (reference sequence). The CDR3 sequence is CASRRTSVGEQFF. The CDR3, as DNA: TGTGCCAGCAGGCGGACTAGCGTTGGGGAGCAGTTCTTC.

The CDR3 DNA reads TGTGCCAGCAGTTACTCGATTCTCCAGGCGGGAGGGCTCCAAGAGACCCAGTACTTC. Its protein product is CASSYSILQAGGLQETQYF. This chain joins TRBV6-2 or TRBV6-3 and TRBJ2-5; the match to TRBD2 covers 9 bases. The CDR3 length is 19 residues. Trimming removed 0 bases from V and 1 base from J; junction bases left unmatched: 12. CDR1 is MNHEY and CDR2 is SVGEGT in the germline V gene.

The chain employs TRBV29-1 and TRBJ2-3; 9 bases fit TRBD1. Germline CDR1 reads SQVTM; CDR2 reads ANQGSEA. The V and J ends lost 2 bases and 4 bases, in that order; junction bases with no gene match: 7. This CDR3 has 15 residues. CDR3 residues: CSVERTGDPPDTQYF. DNA of the CDR3: TGCAGCGTTGAAAGGACAGGGGATCCCCCAGATACGCAGTATTTT.

This clonotype was picked up a small number of times. The chain recombines TRBV29-1 with TRBJ2-7; D is perhaps TRBD1 (6 bases). The length of the CDR3 is 15 residues. Germline-derived CDR1 and CDR2 are SQVTM and ANQGSEA. V was pared by 4 bases and J by 0 bases, with 16 bases between. The DNA of the CDR3 is TGCAGCGTTGTTTTGGACAGCCGAAGCTCCTACGAGCAGTACTTC. This translates into CSVVLDSRSSYEQYF.

This clonotype occurred a few times. The chain is built from TRBV9 and TRBJ2-7; D is unclear. Trimming pared 4 bases from V and 2 bases from J, leaving 13 bases between. The V gene's germline CDR1 is SGDLS and CDR2 YYNGEE. The CDR3 length is 14 residues. The chain's CDR3 is CASSSRRAPYEQYF. The CDR3 nucleotides are TGTGCCAGCAGCTCCCGTAGGGCTCCCTACGAGCAGTACTTC.

This clonotype was seen more than once but under ten times. V gene TRBV29-1 combines with J gene TRBJ2-4, with 13 positions matching TRBD2. Trimming at V came to 4 bases and at J to 0 bases, leaving 9 bases not matched to a gene. The CDR3 spans 18 residues. CDR1 and CDR2 from the germline V gene are SQVTM and ANQGSEA. CDR3 in DNA: TGCAGCGTTGCCGGGACTAGCGGGGTCTTTGGAGCCAAAAACATTCAGTACTTC. Translation gives CSVAGTSGVFGAKNIQYF.

This chain uses TRBV29-1 with TRBJ2-1; weak D call: TRBD2 (5 bases). CDR3 length: 15 residues. Trimming took off 1 base at V and 0 bases at J, with 10 bases between the two ends. In germline, CDR1 is SQVTM, CDR2 ANQGSEA. CDR3 protein: CSVEVWESSYNEQFF. CDR3 sequence (DNA): TGCAGCGTTGAAGTATGGGAGAGCTCCTACAATGAGCAGTTCTTC.

The chain uses TRBV14 and TRBJ2-1; D not resolved. The CDR3 has 14 amino acids. The germline CDR1 and CDR2 sequences are SGHDN and FVKESK. The V end was cut by 3 bases, the J end by 6 bases, with 12 bases between. CDR3: CASSQSIGLNEQFF. The DNA of the CDR3 is TGTGCCAGCAGCCAGTCGATCGGGCTCAATGAGCAGTTCTTC.

This clonotype has a handful of counts. The rearrangement uses TRBV7-6 and TRBJ2-1; no firm D call. Per the germline V gene, CDR1 is SGHVS and CDR2 is FNYEAQ. The CDR3 loop spans 16 amino acids. Between the trimmed V and J ends, which lost 5 bases and 2 bases, there was a span of 16 bases. The DNA for the CDR3 is TGTGCCAGCAGCCCACAACAAGCCCAAACCTACAATGAGCAGTTCTTC. This gives the protein CASSPQQAQTYNEQFF.

In this sample, this clonotype turned up many times. The CDR3 coding sequence is TGTGCCAGCCAGCCCCTGCGGGAGGGCCTGGATACGCAGTATTTT. It specifies CASQPLREGLDTQYF. The chain combines TRBV6-2 or TRBV6-3 with TRBJ2-3; 9 positions agree with TRBD2. With V trimmed by 8 bases and J by 6 bases, 12 bases remained unmatched. The germline V gene has CDR1 MNHEY and CDR2 SVGEGT. There are 15 residues in the CDR3.

This chain joins TRBV11-3 and TRBJ2-1; TRBD1 is a possible D gene (6 bases). The CDR3 is made up of 15 amino acids. The germline V and J ends were trimmed by 4 bases and 0 bases, with 10 bases remaining between them. Germline V lookup: CDR1 SGHNT, CDR2 YENEEA. The CDR3 coding sequence is TGTGCCAGCAGCTCGGACAGCCCCTCCTACAATGAGCAGTTCTTC. Its translation is CASSSDSPSYNEQFF.

This rearrangement joins TRBV6-6 to TRBJ2-3; D is ambiguous. From germline, CDR1 is MNHNY and CDR2 SVGAGI (reference sequence). There are 15 residues in the CDR3. Trimming left V 1 base short and J 0 bases short, with 8 bases between. The CDR3 region is CASSYYDPSTDTQYF. For the CDR3, the DNA is TGTGCCAGCAGTTACTACGACCCTAGCACAGATACGCAGTATTTT.

The table lists this clonotype with a few counts. The V call is TRBV11-2, the J call TRBJ2-2, with D possibly TRBD2 on 6 matching bases. Trimming cost V 5 bases and J 5 bases, with 15 bases left between them. From germline, CDR1 is SGHAT and CDR2 FQNNGV. The CDR3 has 15 amino acids. The CDR3 nucleotides read TGTGCCAGCAGCCCTCGGGGGTATGGGACCGGGGAGCTGTTTTTT. Encoded protein: CASSPRGYGTGELFF.

This clonotype was recorded a few times. The junction shows a germline mismatch at one end, possibly a read error. The V gene is TRBV2, the J gene TRBJ2-7; D is unclear. Looked up from germline, CDR1 is SNHLY and CDR2 is FYNNEI. This CDR3 has 15 residues. As DNA, the CDR3 is TGTGCCAGCACTGAACGAATCCTCCCCTCCTACGAGCAGTACTTC. Amino acid sequence: CASTERILPSYEQYF.

This clonotype was seen more than once but under ten times. The rearrangement uses TRBV6-2 or TRBV6-3 and TRBJ1-6; tentative D call: TRBD1 (6 bases). The CDR3 is made up of 16 amino acids. V was clipped by 10 bases and J by 5 bases, with 21 bases between them. The germline V gene encodes CDR1 MNHEY and CDR2 SVGEGT. The DNA of the CDR3 is TGTGCCACGCGAGGTGCGAGGGGGGGGAATAATTCACCCCTCCACTTT. Its protein is CATRGARGGNNSPLHF.

This clonotype was counted between two and nine times. This sequence joins TRBV12-3 or TRBV12-4 and TRBJ2-5; TRBD2 aligns across 11 bases. V lost 5 bases and J lost 5; bases outside the gene matches: 7. The CDR3 has 15 amino acids. The CDR3 DNA follows: TGTGCCAGCAGTCTCAGTAGCGGGGGGGCTGAGACCCAGTACTTC. Translating gives CASSLSSGGAETQYF.

There are a few counts of this clonotype. The V and J genes are TRBV7-2 and TRBJ2-7; D ambiguous. This CDR3 has 15 amino acids. Germline lookup yields CDR1 SGHTA and CDR2 FQGNSA. Trimming stripped 5 bases from V and 0 bases from J, with 14 bases between. DNA for the CDR3: TGTGCCAGCAGCCCGGGTAGGGCTAGCTCCTACGAGCAGTACTTC. Its protein product is CASSPGRASSYEQYF.

The gene calls are TRBV28 and TRBJ2-5, with D maybe TRBD1 (5 bases). The J call may be mistaken, given a closer DNA end match to TRBJ2-7. Germline V gene lookup returns CDR1 MDHEN and CDR2 SYDVKM. The CDR3 length is 14 residues. This chain's CDR3 is CASRDQGTVYEQYF. The CDR3, as DNA: TGTGCCAGCAGAGACCAGGGAACCGTCTACGAGCAGTACTTC.